The clone carrying this T cell receptor beta chain was found once. The CDR3 spans 14 residues. CDR1 and CDR2 from the germline V gene are SGHRS and YFSETQ. With V trimmed by 0 bases and J by 10 bases, 4 bases remained unmatched. This sample is drawn from a study of cytomegalovirus exposure and HLA in healthy donors. Primers for the PCR totalled 60 Vbeta and 13 Jbeta. Produced via immunoSEQ multiplex PCR; TCRdb's table is partial and in-frame only. Of under 150,000 clones listed, about four fifths are singletons. Sequencing was performed on PBMCs. The chain combines TRBV5-1 with TRBJ1-6; 7 bases align to TRBD1. The TCR was taken from a man aged 30 to 45 in good health and CMV-seronegative. This CDR3 reads CASSLGQGTSPLHF. CDR3 sequence (DNA): TGCGCCAGCAGCTTGGGACAGGGCACCTCACCCCTCCACTTT.